The entry that follows covers one T cell receptor (beta chain) sequence. Its antigen is not identified. The record originates from a study of T cells after yellow fever vaccination. A process of 5'RACE template switching, which added a universal primer site and UMIs, was used to make TCR cDNA. TCRdb reprocessed the 5' RACE reads with MiXCR, giving one entry per CDR3 protein. This table has roughly 340,000 distinct CDR3 sequences, 3% to 4.5% appearing once. Regarding the study as a whole: Abundant clonotypes (contaminants from the bulk population) could be present in FACS-sorted repertoires. Booster samples showed a return of most primary-vaccination clones (about 96% CD4, around 88% CD8).

Per the germline V gene, CDR1 is MNHNS and CDR2 is SASEGT. CDR3 length equals 14 residues. J was trimmed by 6 bases and V by 2 bases; bases with no gene match: 4. The specimen comprised PBMCs, sampled 5 days after the yellow fever booster vaccination. The TCR originated in a man between 18 and 35 years old who received the YFV17D yellow fever vaccine. The chain is built from TRBV6-1 and TRBJ1-5; TRBD1 matches 7 bases. The CDR3 region has the DNA TGTGCCAGCAGTGAATACAGGGGTGGTCAGCCCCAGCATTTT. Amino acids: CASSEYRGGQPQHF.